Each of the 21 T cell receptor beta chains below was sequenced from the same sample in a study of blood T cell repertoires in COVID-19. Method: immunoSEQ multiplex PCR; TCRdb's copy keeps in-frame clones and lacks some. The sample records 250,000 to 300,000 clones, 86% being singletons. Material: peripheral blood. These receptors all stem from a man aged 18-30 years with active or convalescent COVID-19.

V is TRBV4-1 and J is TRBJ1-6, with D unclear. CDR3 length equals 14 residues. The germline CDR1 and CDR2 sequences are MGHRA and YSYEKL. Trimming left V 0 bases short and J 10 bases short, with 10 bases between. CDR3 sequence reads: CASSQDIRWSPLHF. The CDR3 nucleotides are TGCGCCAGCAGCCAAGATATCAGGTGGTCACCCCTCCACTTT.

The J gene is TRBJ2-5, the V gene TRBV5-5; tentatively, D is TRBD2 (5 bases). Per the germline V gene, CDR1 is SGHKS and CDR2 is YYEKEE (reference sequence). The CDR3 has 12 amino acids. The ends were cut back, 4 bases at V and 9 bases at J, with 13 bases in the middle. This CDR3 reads CASSIGLNPQYF. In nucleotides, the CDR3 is TGTGCCAGCAGCATCGGACTTAATCCCCAGTACTTC.

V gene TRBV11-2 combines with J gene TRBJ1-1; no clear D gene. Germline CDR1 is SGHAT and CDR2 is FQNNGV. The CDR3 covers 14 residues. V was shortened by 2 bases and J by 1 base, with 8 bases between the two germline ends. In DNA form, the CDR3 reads TGTGCCAGCAGCTTAACAGCCGGGAACACTGAAGCTTTCTTT. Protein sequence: CASSLTAGNTEAFF.

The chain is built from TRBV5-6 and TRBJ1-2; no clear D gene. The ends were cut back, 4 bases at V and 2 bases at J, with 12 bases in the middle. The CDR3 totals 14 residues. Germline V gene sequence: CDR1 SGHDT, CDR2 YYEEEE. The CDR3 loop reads CASSLEKWNYGYTF. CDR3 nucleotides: TGTGCCAGCAGCCTAGAGAAGTGGAACTATGGCTACACCTTC. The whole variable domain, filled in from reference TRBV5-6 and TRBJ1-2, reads DAGVTQSPTHLIKTRGQQVTLRCSPKSGHDTVSWYQQALGQGPQFIFQYYEEEERQRGNFPDRFSGHQFPNYSSELNVNALLLGDSALYLCASSLEKWNYGYTFGSGTRLTVV.

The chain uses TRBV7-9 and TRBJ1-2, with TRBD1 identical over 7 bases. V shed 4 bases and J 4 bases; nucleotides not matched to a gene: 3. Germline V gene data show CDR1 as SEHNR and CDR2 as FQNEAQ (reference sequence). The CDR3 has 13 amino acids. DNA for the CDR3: TGTGCCAGCAGCTCCGGGACAGTCTATGGCTACACCTTC. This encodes CASSSGTVYGYTF.

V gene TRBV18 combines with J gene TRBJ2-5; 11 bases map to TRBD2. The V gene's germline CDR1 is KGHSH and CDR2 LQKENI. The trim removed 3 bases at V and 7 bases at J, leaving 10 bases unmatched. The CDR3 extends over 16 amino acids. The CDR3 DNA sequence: TGTGCCAGCTCACCGCCTAGCGGGGGGCTCAAAGGGACCCAGTACTTC. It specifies CASSPPSGGLKGTQYF.

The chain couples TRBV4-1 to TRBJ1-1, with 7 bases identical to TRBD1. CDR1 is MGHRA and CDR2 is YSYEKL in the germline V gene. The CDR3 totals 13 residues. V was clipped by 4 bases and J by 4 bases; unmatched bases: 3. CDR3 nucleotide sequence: TGCGCCAGCAGCCCCGGGACAGTCACTGAAGCTTTCTTT. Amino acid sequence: CASSPGTVTEAFF.

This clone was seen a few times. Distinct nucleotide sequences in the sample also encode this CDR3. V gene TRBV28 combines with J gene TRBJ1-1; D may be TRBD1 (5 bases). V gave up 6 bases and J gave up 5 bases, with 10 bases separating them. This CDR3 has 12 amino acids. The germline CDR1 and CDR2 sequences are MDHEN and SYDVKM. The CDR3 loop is CASSHGGTEAFF. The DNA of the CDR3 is TGTGCCAGCAGCCACGGGGGGACTGAAGCTTTCTTT.

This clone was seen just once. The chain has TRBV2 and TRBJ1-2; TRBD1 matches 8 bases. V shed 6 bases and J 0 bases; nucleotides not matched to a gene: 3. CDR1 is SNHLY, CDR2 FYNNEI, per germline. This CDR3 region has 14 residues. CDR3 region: CASSGQGPNYGYTF. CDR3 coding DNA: TGTGCCAGCAGCGGACAGGGCCCTAACTATGGCTACACCTTC.

The DNA for the CDR3 is TGCGCCAGCAGCCAAGAACAGGTTTCTGGAGGGGCGTCTGAAGCTTTCTTT. Its translation is CASSQEQVSGGASEAFF. The chain combines TRBV4-1 with TRBJ1-1; a weak D match, TRBD1 (5 bases). Germline V gene lookup returns CDR1 MGHRA and CDR2 YSYEKL. The CDR3 consists of 17 residues. The germline V and J ends were trimmed by 0 bases and 6 bases, with 20 bases remaining between them.

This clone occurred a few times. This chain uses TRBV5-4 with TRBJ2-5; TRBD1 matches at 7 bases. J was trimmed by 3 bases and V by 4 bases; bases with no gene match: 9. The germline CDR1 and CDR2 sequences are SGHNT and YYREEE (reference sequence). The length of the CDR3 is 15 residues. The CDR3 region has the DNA TGTGCCAGCAGCCCCCGCCAGGGGGTAAAAGAGACCCAGTACTTC. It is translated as CASSPRQGVKETQYF.

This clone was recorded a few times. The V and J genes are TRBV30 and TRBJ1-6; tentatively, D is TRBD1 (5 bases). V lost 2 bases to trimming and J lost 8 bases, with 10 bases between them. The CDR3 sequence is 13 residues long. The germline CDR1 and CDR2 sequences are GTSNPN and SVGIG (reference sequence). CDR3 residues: CAWSLQGYSPLHF. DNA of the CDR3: TGTGCCTGGAGTCTTCAGGGCTATTCACCCCTCCACTTT.

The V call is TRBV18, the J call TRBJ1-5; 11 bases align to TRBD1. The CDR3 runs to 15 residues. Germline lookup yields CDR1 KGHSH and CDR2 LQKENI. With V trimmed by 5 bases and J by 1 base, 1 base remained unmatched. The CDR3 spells CASSGQGASNQPQHF. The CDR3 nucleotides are TGTGCCAGCTCAGGACAGGGGGCGAGCAATCAGCCCCAGCATTTT.

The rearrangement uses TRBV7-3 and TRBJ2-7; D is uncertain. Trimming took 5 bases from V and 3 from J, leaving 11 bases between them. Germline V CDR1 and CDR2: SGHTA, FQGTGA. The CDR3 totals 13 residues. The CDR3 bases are TGTGCCAGCAGCCTCTCCCTACTCTACGAGCAGTACTTC. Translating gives CASSLSLLYEQYF.

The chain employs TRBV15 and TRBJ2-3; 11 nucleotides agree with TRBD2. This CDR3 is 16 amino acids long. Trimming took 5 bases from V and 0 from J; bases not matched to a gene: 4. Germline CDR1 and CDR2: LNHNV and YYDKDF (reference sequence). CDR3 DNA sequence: TGTGCCACCAGCGCCCGACTAGCGGGGAGCACAGATACGCAGTATTTT. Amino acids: CATSARLAGSTDTQYF.

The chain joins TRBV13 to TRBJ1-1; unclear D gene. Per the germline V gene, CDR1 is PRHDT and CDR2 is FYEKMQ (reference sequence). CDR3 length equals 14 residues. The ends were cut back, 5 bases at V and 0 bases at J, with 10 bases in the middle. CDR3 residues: CASSLSPLNTEAFF. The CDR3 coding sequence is TGTGCCAGCAGCCTATCCCCTCTGAACACTGAAGCTTTCTTT.

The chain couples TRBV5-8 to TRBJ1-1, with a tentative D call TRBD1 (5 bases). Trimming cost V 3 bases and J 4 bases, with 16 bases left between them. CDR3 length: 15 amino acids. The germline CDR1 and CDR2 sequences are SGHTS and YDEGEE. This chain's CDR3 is CASSWAGGVGTEAFF. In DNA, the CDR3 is TGTGCCAGCAGCTGGGCGGGGGGTGTTGGCACTGAAGCTTTCTTT.

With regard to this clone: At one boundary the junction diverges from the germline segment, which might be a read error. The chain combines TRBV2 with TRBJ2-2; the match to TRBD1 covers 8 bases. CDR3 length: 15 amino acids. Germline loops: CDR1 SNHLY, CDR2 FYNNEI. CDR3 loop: CASREGDRTTGELFF. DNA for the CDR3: TGTGCCAGCCGTGAGGGGGACAGGACCACCGGGGAGCTGTTTTTT.

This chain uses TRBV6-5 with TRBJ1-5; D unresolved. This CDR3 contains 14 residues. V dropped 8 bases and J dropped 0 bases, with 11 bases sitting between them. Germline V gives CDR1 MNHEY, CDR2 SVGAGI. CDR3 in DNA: TGTGCCAGCCTCTGGCACCATAGCAATCAGCCCCAGCATTTT. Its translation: CASLWHHSNQPQHF.

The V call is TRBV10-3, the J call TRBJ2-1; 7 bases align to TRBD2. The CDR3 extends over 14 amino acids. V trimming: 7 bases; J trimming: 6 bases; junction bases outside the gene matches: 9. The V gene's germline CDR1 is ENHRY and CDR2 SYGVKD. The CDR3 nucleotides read TGTGCCATCAATCAGCGGGACGGAATCAATGAGCAGTTCTTC. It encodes CAINQRDGINEQFF.

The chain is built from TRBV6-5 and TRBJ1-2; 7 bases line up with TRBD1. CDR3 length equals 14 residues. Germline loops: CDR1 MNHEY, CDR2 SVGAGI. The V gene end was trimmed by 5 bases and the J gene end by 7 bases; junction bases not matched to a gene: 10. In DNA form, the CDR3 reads TGTGCCAGCAGTCTCCAAACAGGGGCTGGTGGCTACACCTTC. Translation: CASSLQTGAGGYTF.